Listed here are 15 T cell receptor beta chains from one sample, sequenced in a study of CD4 T cells in relation to SARS-CoV-2 and coronaviruses. Profiled with immunoSEQ multiplex PCR; TCRdb holds only in-frame clones, not every one. The sample comprises just over 15,000 clones, roughly 71% of which are singletons, and 20% to 30% rests with the top ten. Their antigens remain unidentified. Unexposed donor CD4+ T cells date from about 2010-2018, before the COVID-19 pandemic. CD4+ T cells were isolated from the cells after more than nine days of culture. Sequenced: CD4+ T cells from PBMCs, cultured in vitro. The receptors were sampled from a human donor in good health.

The chain recombines TRBV5-6 with TRBJ1-4, with D uncertain. The CDR3 totals 14 residues. Trimming shortened V by 4 bases and J by 6 bases, and 13 bases separated the two germline ends. From germline, CDR1 is SGHDT and CDR2 YYEEEE. The DNA for the CDR3 is TGTGCCAGCAGCACATTTAACTTAGATGAAAAACTGTTTTTT. Translation: CASSTFNLDEKLFF. Full variable domain (outside the CDR3, taken from reference TRBV5-6 and TRBJ1-4): DAGVTQSPTHLIKTRGQQVTLRCSPKSGHDTVSWYQQALGQGPQFIFQYYEEEERQRGNFPDRFSGHQFPNYSSELNVNALLLGDSALYLCASSTFNLDEKLFFGSGTQLSVL.

This chain uses TRBV30 with TRBJ2-3; a weak D match, TRBD2 (6 bases). The V and J ends lost 4 bases and 5 bases respectively, with 13 bases between them. Germline V gene data show CDR1 as GTSNPN and CDR2 as SVGIG (reference sequence). This CDR3 is 13 amino acids long. The chain's CDR3 is CAWTELALDTQYF. Written as DNA, the CDR3 is TGTGCCTGGACCGAACTAGCCTTAGATACGCAGTATTTT. The complete variable domain, with remaining parts taken from reference TRBV30 and TRBJ2-3, reads SQTIHQWPATLVQPVGSPLSLECTVEGTSNPNLYWYRQAAGRGLQLLFYSVGIGQISSEVPQNLSASRPQDRQFILSSKKLLLSDSGFYLCAWTELALDTQYFGPGTRLTVL.

V and J are TRBV19 and TRBJ1-5, with TRBD1 as a possible D gene (6 bases). The CDR3 loop spans 14 amino acids. Trimming left V 1 base short and J 7 bases short, with 11 bases between. CDR1 is LNHDA, CDR2 SQIVND, per germline (reference sequence). The CDR3 is CASSIGQASQPQHF. In nucleotides, the CDR3 is TGTGCCAGTAGTATAGGACAGGCCAGCCAGCCCCAGCATTTT.

The V and J genes are TRBV6-4 and TRBJ2-2; 7 bases are a match to TRBD1. Germline values: CDR1 MRHNA, CDR2 SNTAGT. V trimming: 6 bases; J trimming: 3 bases; junction bases outside the gene matches: 4. The CDR3 length is 14 residues. The CDR3 region has the DNA TGTGCCAGCAGCGCAGGACAGGACACCGGGGAGCTGTTTTTT. This encodes CASSAGQDTGELFF.

This chain links TRBV7-9 with TRBJ1-5, with a weak D call TRBD1 (6 bases). V was clipped by 0 bases and J by 2 bases, with 8 bases between them. The CDR3 is 15 amino acids. Germline V gives CDR1 SEHNR, CDR2 FQNEAQ (reference sequence). The CDR3 loop is CASSLASGGNQPQHF. CDR3 in DNA: TGTGCCAGCAGCTTAGCGTCAGGGGGCAATCAGCCCCAGCATTTT.

The chain links TRBV7-3 to TRBJ1-1; tentative D call: TRBD1 (5 bases). V shed 2 bases and J shed 1 base, with 5 bases lying between them. The CDR3 is 13 amino acids. Looked up from germline, CDR1 is SGHTA and CDR2 is FQGTGA. The CDR3 sequence: CASSLGQNTEAFF. In nucleotides, the CDR3 is TGTGCCAGCAGCTTAGGACAGAACACTGAAGCTTTCTTT.

This clone was recorded a few times. This chain links TRBV18 with TRBJ2-2; either TRBD1 or TRBD2 may fit D (5 bases each). Between the trimmed V and J ends, which lost 0 bases and 4 bases, there was a span of 9 bases. Germline V lookup: CDR1 KGHSH, CDR2 LQKENI. The CDR3 runs 15 residues. In nucleotides, the CDR3 is TGTGCCAGCTCACCACCGGGACCCGGCACCGGGGAGCTGTTTTTT. This codes for CASSPPGPGTGELFF.

This clone was counted a few times. J is TRBJ1-1 and V is TRBV19, with D possibly matching TRBD1 (5 bases). Germline-derived CDR1 and CDR2 are LNHDA and SQIVND (reference sequence). This CDR3 is built from 15 residues. The V and J ends lost 2 bases and 1 base respectively, with 11 bases between them. The DNA of the CDR3 is TGTGCCAGTAGTATAATCGACAGCCCGAACACTGAAGCTTTCTTT. This sequence encodes CASSIIDSPNTEAFF. Variable domain in full (rest from reference TRBV19 and TRBJ1-1): DGGITQSPKYLFRKEGQNVTLSCEQNLNHDAMYWYRQDPGQGLRLIYYSQIVNDFQKGDIAEGYSVSREKKESFPLTVTSAQKNPTAFYLCASSIIDSPNTEAFFGQGTRLTVV.

V gene TRBV4-2 combines with J gene TRBJ2-7; the match to TRBD2 covers 8 bases. The CDR3 runs 17 residues. Germline V gene sequence: CDR1 LGHNA, CDR2 YNFKEQ. V lost 0 bases and J lost 6; bases outside the gene matches: 13. The CDR3 is CASSQEVVTSGRTEQYF. As DNA, the CDR3 is TGTGCCAGCAGCCAAGAAGTGGTTACCAGCGGGAGAACCGAGCAGTACTTC.

This sequence joins TRBV3-1 (or the pseudogene TRBV3-2) and TRBJ2-7, with D unresolved. With 4 bases removed from V and 4 bases from J, the gap between germline ends came to 5 bases. In germline, CDR1 is LGHDT, CDR2 YNNKEL (reference sequence). CDR3 size: 11 residues. CDR3 nucleotides: TGTGCCAGCAGCCGGGGATACGAGCAGTACTTC. It codes for CASSRGYEQYF.

The chain employs TRBV2 and TRBJ2-7, with D possibly being TRBD1 (5 bases). V was cut by 1 base and J by 5 bases, with 12 bases left in between. The CDR3 runs to 14 residues. CDR1 SNHLY and CDR2 FYNNEI come from the germline V gene. The CDR3 reads CASSEDSRVHEQYF. The CDR3 nucleotides read TGTGCCAGCAGTGAAGACAGCAGGGTCCACGAGCAGTACTTC. Using reference TRBV2 and TRBJ2-7 for the parts outside the CDR3, the full variable domain is EPEVTQTPSHQVTQMGQEVILRCVPISNHLYFYWYRQILGQKVEFLVSFYNNEISEKSEIFDDQFSVERPDGSNFTLKIRSTKLEDSAMYFCASSEDSRVHEQYFGPGTRLTVT.

The V and J genes are TRBV27 and TRBJ2-1; TRBD2 matches 9 bases. The germline gives CDR1 MNHEY, CDR2 SMNVEV (reference sequence). V lost 7 bases and J lost 5; bases outside the gene matches: 9. There are 15 residues in the CDR3. DNA of the CDR3: TGTGCCAGCACTAGCGGGAAGACTACAAACAATGAGCAGTTCTTC. Protein product: CASTSGKTTNNEQFF.

The DNA for the CDR3 is TGTGCCAGTAGAGAAGCCAGGGCAGGGGGCTACACCTTC. Translated: CASREARAGGYTF. V usage is TRBV19 and J usage is TRBJ1-2, with TRBD1 as a possible D gene (5 bases). The CDR3 has 13 amino acids. V lost 6 bases and J lost 8, with 16 bases in between. CDR1 is LNHDA, CDR2 SQIVND, per germline (reference sequence).

The chain carries TRBV5-4 and TRBJ2-1; 10 bases fit TRBD2. CDR3 length: 17 residues. The germline gives CDR1 SGHNT, CDR2 YYREEE (reference sequence). Trimming cost V 0 bases and J 6 bases; bases outside gene matches: 9. CDR3 DNA: TGTGCCAGCAGCTTGGGCCTAGCGGGAGAGGTCCCCAATGAGCAGTTCTTC. It codes for CASSLGLAGEVPNEQFF.

The chain uses TRBV30 and TRBJ1-6; D is possibly TRBD1 (5 bases). V lost 1 base and J 9 bases, leaving 10 bases between the germline ends. CDR1 GTSNPN and CDR2 SVGIG come from the germline V gene (reference sequence). The CDR3 is 13 residues long. This chain's CDR3 is CAWSEAGTSPLHF. CDR3 DNA sequence: TGTGCCTGGAGTGAGGCGGGGACTTCACCCCTCCACTTT. Drawing the rest from reference TRBV30 and TRBJ1-6, the complete variable domain is SQTIHQWPATLVQPVGSPLSLECTVEGTSNPNLYWYRQAAGRGLQLLFYSVGIGQISSEVPQNLSASRPQDRQFILSSKKLLLSDSGFYLCAWSEAGTSPLHFGNGTRLTVT.